This TCR beta chain was captured by sequencing in a study of blood T cell repertoires in COVID-19. Study-wide background: COVID-19 samples from acute and convalescent phases originated in the United States, Italy and Spain. Sources were T cells, B-cell-depleted T cells, or PBMCs; the material itself was cDNA or gDNA.

Trimming took off 2 bases at V and 1 base at J, with 2 bases between the two ends. This CDR3 is built from 13 residues. In the original analysis: From reference gene primer amplification, estimates of nucleated cell counts were derived. Sequencing used immunoSEQ multiplex PCR; TCRdb keeps in-frame clones, though not all of them. From that table come the V and J calls and clone size; the DNA was used to work out D and trimming. The table records around 80,000 clones, 80% to 90% of them present only once. This clone was counted between two and nine times. The specimen sequenced was peripheral blood. The chain joins TRBV12-3 or TRBV12-4 to TRBJ2-2; D remains unclear. This clonotype originated in a woman older than 75 with acute or convalescent COVID-19. The CDR3 bases are TGTGCCAGCAGTTTACAGAACACCGGGGAGCTGTTTTTT. Amino acids: CASSLQNTGELFF.